Presented here are 24 T cell receptor beta chains from one specimen sequenced in a study of blood T cells in healthy people across ages. A second PCR of 7 to 11 cycles used a sample-barcoded 5' primer and a J-beta primer mix. A single record per CDR3 protein comes from TCRdb applying MiXCR to the 5' RACE reads. Of 850,000 to 1,100,000 distinct CDR3 sequences in the sample, about two fifths were seen once. Specimen: blood. Source of these receptors: a man aged 18 to 29 in good health.

The chain joins TRBV12-3 or TRBV12-4 to TRBJ1-1; D ambiguous. The CDR3 spans 13 residues. V shed 6 bases and J shed 7 bases, with 15 bases lying between them. CDR3 protein: CASSHGIRGEAFF. In DNA form, the CDR3 reads TGTGCCAGCAGCCATGGTATCCGGGGTGAAGCTTTCTTT.

The rearrangement links TRBV20-1 to TRBJ1-1; possibly TRBD1 for D (5 bases). With 6 bases removed from V and 8 bases from J, the gap between germline ends came to 13 bases. Germline V gene lookup returns CDR1 DFQATT and CDR2 SNEGSKA (reference sequence). The CDR3 loop spans 11 amino acids. The chain's CDR3 is CSAPTTVEAFF. As DNA, the CDR3 is TGCAGTGCCCCGACGACAGTAGAAGCTTTCTTT.

This clonotype was detected many times. V gene TRBV7-2 combines with J gene TRBJ2-7; the D gene is possibly TRBD1 (5 bases). V was clipped by 3 bases and J by 2 bases, with 17 bases between them. In germline, CDR1 is SGHTA, CDR2 FQGNSA. This CDR3 has 16 amino acids. The CDR3 here is CASSFRLTGPTYEQYF. For the CDR3, the DNA is TGTGCCAGCAGCTTCAGGCTAACAGGTCCCACCTACGAGCAGTACTTC.

Only a few counts were recorded for this clonotype. The chain joins TRBV4-3 to TRBJ1-1, with D perhaps matching TRBD1 (5 bases). The CDR3 totals 19 residues. The germline V gene has CDR1 LGHNA and CDR2 YSLEER. With 0 bases removed from V and 1 base from J, the gap between germline ends came to 21 bases. The CDR3: CASSQESLQLIDRNTEAFF. Written as DNA, the CDR3 is TGCGCCAGCAGCCAAGAGAGCCTCCAGCTAATTGACAGGAACACTGAAGCTTTCTTT.

This clonotype showed up just a few times. The CDR3 nucleotides are TGTGCCAGCAGCATCCCCCCCCGGTGGGAGCAGTACTTC. It codes for CASSIPPRWEQYF. This chain joins TRBV12-3 or TRBV12-4 and TRBJ2-5; weak D call: TRBD2 (5 bases). The CDR3 consists of 13 residues. Trimming stripped 6 bases from V and 11 bases from J, with 19 bases between.

This clonotype was detected only a few times. The gene calls are TRBV20-1 and TRBJ2-7; perhaps TRBD2 as D (6 bases). Trimming shortened V by 6 bases and J by 7 bases, and 22 bases separated the two germline ends. This CDR3 has 14 amino acids. Germline V CDR1 and CDR2: DFQATT, SNEGSKA (reference sequence). In nucleotides, the CDR3 is TGCAGTGCCTTGACCGGGACTGCCGGAGAGGAGCAGTACTTC. It codes for CSALTGTAGEEQYF.

The chain uses TRBV12-3 or TRBV12-4 and TRBJ1-6; no definite D call. The CDR3 loop spans 15 amino acids. V was shortened by 6 bases and J by 4 bases, with 13 bases between the two germline ends. The DNA of the CDR3 is TGTGCCAGCAGCAGCCATACGGGGTATAATTCACCCCTCCACTTT. As protein: CASSSHTGYNSPLHF.

The chain recombines TRBV27 with TRBJ1-1, with D perhaps TRBD1 (5 bases). Germline CDR1 and CDR2: MNHEY and SMNVEV (reference sequence). The CDR3 contains 13 residues. V lost 7 bases and J lost 7, with 16 bases in between. CDR3 region: CASTHGAGSEAFF. Here the CDR3 DNA reads TGTGCCAGCACCCACGGGGCAGGTAGTGAAGCTTTCTTT.

This clonotype showed up just a few times. The chain links TRBV25-1 to TRBJ2-1; either TRBD1 or TRBD2 may supply D (5 bases each). V was shortened by 5 bases and J by 10 bases, with 15 bases between the two germline ends. The CDR3 consists of 13 residues. Germline lookup yields CDR1 MGHDK and CDR2 SYGVNS. CDR3 sequence reads: CASSPSRGGEQFF. CDR3 in DNA: TGTGCCAGCAGTCCTTCGAGGGGTGGGGAGCAGTTCTTC.

As to this clonotype: The junction shows a germline mismatch at one end, possibly a read error. The V and J genes are TRBV2 and TRBJ1-5, with D possibly being TRBD1 (5 bases). The CDR3 length is 14 residues. CDR1 and CDR2 (germline): SNHLY, FYNNEI. DNA for the CDR3: TGTGCCAGCAGCGAAGACAGAGCCTATCAGCCCCAGCATTTT. It specifies CASSEDRAYQPQHF.

This chain connects TRBV27 to TRBJ2-1; D remains ambiguous. CDR1 and CDR2 (germline): MNHEY, SMNVEV (reference sequence). The CDR3 is 14 residues long. Trimming removed 6 bases at V and 6 bases at J, with 15 bases between. The CDR3 sequence is CASSRRPQGNEQFF. The CDR3 nucleotides read TGTGCCAGCAGCCGCCGGCCGCAAGGCAATGAGCAGTTCTTC.

The chain couples TRBV7-2 to TRBJ2-1; TRBD2 agrees at 12 bases. This CDR3 spans 18 amino acids. J lost 4 bases, V lost 5 bases, and 12 bases had no gene match. Per germline, CDR1 SGHTA and CDR2 FQGNSA. CDR3 DNA sequence: TGTGCCAGCAGCCTCGGACTAGCGGGGACAGGACGTTACAATGAGCAGTTCTTC. Its protein product is CASSLGLAGTGRYNEQFF.

In its sample, this clonotype was seen once. This chain joins TRBV7-2 and TRBJ2-7; D may be TRBD2 (6 bases). Between the trimmed V and J ends, which lost 5 bases and 2 bases, there was a span of 16 bases. This CDR3 spans 15 amino acids. Per the germline V gene, CDR1 is SGHTA and CDR2 is FQGNSA. CDR3 DNA: TGTGCCAGCAGCCCAGACGGGGGACTTCCCTACGAGCAGTACTTC. It translates to CASSPDGGLPYEQYF.

The V call is TRBV29-1, the J call TRBJ2-3; D uncertain. Germline CDR1 reads SQVTM; CDR2 reads ANQGSEA. The CDR3 contains 14 residues. Trimming shortened V by 5 bases and J by 2 bases, and 14 bases separated the two germline ends. CDR3: CSVQGRMATDTQYF. In DNA, the CDR3 is TGCAGCGTTCAAGGCAGGATGGCCACAGATACGCAGTATTTT.

The CDR3 bases are TGTGCCAGTAGTATGTGGAGCGGCTACAATGAGCAGTTCTTC. Its translation: CASSMWSGYNEQFF. V is TRBV19 and J is TRBJ2-1; possible D gene TRBD2, 5 bases. The V gene's germline CDR1 is LNHDA and CDR2 SQIVND (reference sequence). The CDR3 loop spans 14 amino acids. The V and J ends lost 3 bases and 3 bases respectively, with 9 bases between them.

This sequence joins TRBV12-3 or TRBV12-4 and TRBJ2-5; D is ambiguous. Deletions cut 7 bases from V and 1 base from J, with 16 bases between. The CDR3 spans 15 residues. The CDR3 DNA sequence: TGTGCCAGCATCAACTATAGGACGGTCCAAGAGACCCAGTACTTC. It translates to CASINYRTVQETQYF.

The J gene is TRBJ2-5, the V gene TRBV28, with a weak D call TRBD2 (6 bases). The CDR3 length is 15 residues. Germline V gives CDR1 MDHEN, CDR2 SYDVKM. Trimming left V 6 bases short and J 1 base short, with 15 bases between. In nucleotides, the CDR3 is TGTGCCAGCAGCACCGGTTGGGGGGTCCAAGAGACCCAGTACTTC. It translates to CASSTGWGVQETQYF.

This clonotype appeared a few times. V usage is TRBV6-6 and J usage is TRBJ2-3; D unresolved. V lost 8 bases to trimming and J lost 2 bases, with 17 bases between them. The CDR3 runs to 15 residues. CDR1 is MNHNY and CDR2 is SVGAGI in the germline V gene (reference sequence). CDR3 protein: CASSLGGWDTDTQYF. The CDR3 region has the DNA TGTGCCAGCTCTCTCGGCGGTTGGGACACAGATACGCAGTATTTT.

The chain employs TRBV6-2 or TRBV6-3 and TRBJ1-5; D is possibly TRBD1 (6 bases). The CDR3 has 17 residues. Germline V gives CDR1 MNHEY, CDR2 SVGEGT. V was shortened by 2 bases and J by 6 bases, with 20 bases between the two germline ends. The CDR3 region is CASSYEGDTNVGQPQHF. CDR3 bases: TGTGCCAGCAGTTACGAAGGGGACACAAACGTTGGTCAGCCCCAGCATTTT.

This clonotype was found a few times. This chain links TRBV4-3 with TRBJ2-4; 10 bases fit TRBD2. CDR1 and CDR2 (germline): LGHNA, YSLEER. J lost 4 bases, V lost 0 bases, and 12 bases had no gene match. The CDR3 contains 19 residues. The CDR3 nucleotides are TGCGCCAGCAGCCAAGATAGGGGGCGACTAGCGGGCCAGAAAAACATTCAGTACTTC. Its protein is CASSQDRGRLAGQKNIQYF.

This rearrangement joins TRBV6-5 to TRBJ1-2; a weak D match, TRBD1 (6 bases). Trimming pared 0 bases from V and 8 bases from J, leaving 10 bases between. Germline loops: CDR1 MNHEY, CDR2 SVGAGI. This CDR3 has 13 residues. This chain's CDR3 is CASSYSIRGGYTF. The CDR3 DNA sequence: TGTGCCAGCAGTTACTCGATCAGGGGAGGCTACACCTTC.

Written as DNA, the CDR3 is TGTGCCAGCAGTCCGCCGGGACAGAGGAGCACTGAAGCTTTCTTT. It translates to CASSPPGQRSTEAFF. This chain links TRBV28 with TRBJ1-1, with 7 bases that match TRBD1. Trimming took 5 bases from V and 4 from J; bases not matched to a gene: 10. The CDR3 is made up of 15 amino acids. Germline loops: CDR1 MDHEN, CDR2 SYDVKM.

In its sample, this clonotype was seen a few times. The chain combines TRBV12-3 or TRBV12-4 with TRBJ2-1; no definite D call. V lost 2 bases, J lost 9 bases, and 8 bases lay in between. This CDR3 has 12 amino acids. CDR3 nucleotides: TGTGCCAGCAGTTTATTAGGGCCTGAGCAGTTCTTC. The encoded protein is CASSLLGPEQFF.

This chain links TRBV9 with TRBJ1-2; D call uncertain. Between the trimmed V and J ends, which lost 0 bases and 8 bases, there was a span of 17 bases. Germline loops: CDR1 SGDLS, CDR2 YYNGEE. The CDR3 covers 15 residues. CDR3 sequence: CASSVDASPRKGYTF. The CDR3 region has the DNA TGTGCCAGCAGCGTAGATGCCTCCCCGCGGAAAGGCTACACCTTC.